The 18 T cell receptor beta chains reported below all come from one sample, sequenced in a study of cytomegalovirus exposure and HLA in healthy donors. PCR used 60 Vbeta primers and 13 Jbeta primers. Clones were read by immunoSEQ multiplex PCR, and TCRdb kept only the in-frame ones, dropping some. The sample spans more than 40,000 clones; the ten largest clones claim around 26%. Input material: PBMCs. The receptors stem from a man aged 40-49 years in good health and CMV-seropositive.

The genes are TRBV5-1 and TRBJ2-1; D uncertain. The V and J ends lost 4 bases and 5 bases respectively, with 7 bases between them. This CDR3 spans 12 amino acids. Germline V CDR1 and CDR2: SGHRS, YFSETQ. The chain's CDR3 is CASSILDNEQFF. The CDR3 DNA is TGCGCCAGCAGCATTCTCGACAATGAGCAGTTCTTC. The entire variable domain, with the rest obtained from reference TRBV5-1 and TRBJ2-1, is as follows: KAGVTQTPRYLIKTRGQQVTLSCSPISGHRSVSWYQQTPGQGLQFLFEYFSETQRNKGNFPGRFSGRQFSNSRSEMNVSTLELGDSALYLCASSILDNEQFFGPGTRLTVL.

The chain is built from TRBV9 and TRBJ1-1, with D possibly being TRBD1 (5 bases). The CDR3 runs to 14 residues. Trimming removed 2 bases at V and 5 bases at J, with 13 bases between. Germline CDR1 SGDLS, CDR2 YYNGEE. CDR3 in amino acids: CASSVDRAGTEAFF. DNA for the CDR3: TGTGCCAGCAGCGTCGACAGAGCCGGGACTGAAGCTTTCTTT.

The CDR3 is CASTGTGNYGYTF. The CDR3 DNA follows: TGTGCCAGCACCGGGACAGGGAACTATGGCTACACCTTC. This chain uses TRBV2 with TRBJ1-2; 9 bases match TRBD1. Germline CDR1 reads SNHLY; CDR2 reads FYNNEI. The CDR3 has 13 amino acids. The junction had 2 bases not matched to a gene; V was cut back by 7 bases and J by 2 bases.

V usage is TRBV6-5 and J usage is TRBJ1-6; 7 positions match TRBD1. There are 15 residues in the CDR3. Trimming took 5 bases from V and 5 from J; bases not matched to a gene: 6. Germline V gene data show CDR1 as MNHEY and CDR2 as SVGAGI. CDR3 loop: CASSHRGFDNSPLHF. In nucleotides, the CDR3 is TGTGCCAGCAGTCACAGGGGTTTCGATAATTCACCCCTCCACTTT.

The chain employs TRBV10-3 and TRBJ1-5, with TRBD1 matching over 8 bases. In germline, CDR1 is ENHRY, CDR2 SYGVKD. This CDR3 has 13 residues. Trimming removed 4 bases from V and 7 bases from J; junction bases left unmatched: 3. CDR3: CAISGGQGQPQHF. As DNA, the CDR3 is TGTGCCATCAGTGGCGGACAGGGACAGCCCCAGCATTTT.

CDR3 sequence (DNA): TGCGCCAGCAGCCCGGAGGTCGGGGAGCTGTTTTTT. Protein sequence: CASSPEVGELFF. This chain joins TRBV5-1 and TRBJ2-2, with a possible D match to TRBD2 (5 bases). In germline, CDR1 is SGHRS, CDR2 YFSETQ. The CDR3 is made up of 12 amino acids. The ends were cut back, 4 bases at V and 7 bases at J, with 8 bases in the middle.

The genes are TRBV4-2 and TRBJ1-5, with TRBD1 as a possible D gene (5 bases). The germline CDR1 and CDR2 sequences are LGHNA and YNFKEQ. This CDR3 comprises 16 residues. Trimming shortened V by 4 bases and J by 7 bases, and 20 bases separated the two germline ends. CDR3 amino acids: CASSRVDSGFEQPQHF. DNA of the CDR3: TGTGCCAGCAGCCGGGTCGACAGTGGGTTTGAACAGCCCCAGCATTTT.

The CDR3 DNA sequence: TGTGCCAGCAGCTTAGGGAGGATCTCTGGCGTGGATACGCAGTATTTT. It specifies CASSLGRISGVDTQYF. V and J are TRBV7-2 and TRBJ2-3; maybe TRBD2 (5 bases). CDR3 length equals 16 residues. Between the trimmed V and J ends, which lost 1 base and 6 bases, there was a span of 17 bases. The germline V gene has CDR1 SGHTA and CDR2 FQGNSA.

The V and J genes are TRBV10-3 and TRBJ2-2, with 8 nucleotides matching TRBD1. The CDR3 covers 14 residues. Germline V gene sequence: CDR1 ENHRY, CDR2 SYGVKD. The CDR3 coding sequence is TGTGCAATCCGGGGACAGGACCACACCGGGGAGCTGTTTTTT. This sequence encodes CAIRGQDHTGELFF.

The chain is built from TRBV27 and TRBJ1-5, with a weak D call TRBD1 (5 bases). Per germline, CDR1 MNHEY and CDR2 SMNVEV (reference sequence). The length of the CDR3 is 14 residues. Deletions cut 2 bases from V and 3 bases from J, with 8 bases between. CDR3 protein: CASSLQGFNQPQHF. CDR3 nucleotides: TGTGCCAGCAGTTTACAGGGCTTCAATCAGCCCCAGCATTTT.

The CDR3 bases are TGTGCCAGCTCACCACGCGGTGACAGGGTGGACTATGGCTACACCTTC. Protein sequence: CASSPRGDRVDYGYTF. The V call is TRBV18, the J call TRBJ1-2, with TRBD1 identical over 7 bases. CDR1 and CDR2 (germline): KGHSH, LQKENI. The CDR3 has 16 amino acids. Germline trimming cut 1 base from V and 3 bases from J; bases unmatched to any gene: 8.

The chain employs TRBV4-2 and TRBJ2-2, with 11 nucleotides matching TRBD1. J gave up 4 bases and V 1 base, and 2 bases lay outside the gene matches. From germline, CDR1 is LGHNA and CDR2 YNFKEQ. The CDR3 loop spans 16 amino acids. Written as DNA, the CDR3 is TGTGCCAGCAGCCAAGCCGGGACAGGGGGCACCGGGGAGCTGTTTTTT. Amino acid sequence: CASSQAGTGGTGELFF.

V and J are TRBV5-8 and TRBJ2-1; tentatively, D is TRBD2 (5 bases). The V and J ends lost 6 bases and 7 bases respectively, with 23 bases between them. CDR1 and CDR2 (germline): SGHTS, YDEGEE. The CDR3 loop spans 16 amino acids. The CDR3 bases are TGTGCCAGCACCCTCGGTGATACTCCTAAGCGGAATGAGCAGTTCTTC. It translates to CASTLGDTPKRNEQFF.

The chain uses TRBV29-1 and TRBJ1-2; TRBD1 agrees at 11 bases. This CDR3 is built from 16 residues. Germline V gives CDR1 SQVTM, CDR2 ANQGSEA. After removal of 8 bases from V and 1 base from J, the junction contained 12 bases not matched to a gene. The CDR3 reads CSTRRTGGLGNYGYTF. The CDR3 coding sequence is TGCAGCACAAGACGGACAGGGGGCCTGGGTAACTATGGCTACACCTTC.

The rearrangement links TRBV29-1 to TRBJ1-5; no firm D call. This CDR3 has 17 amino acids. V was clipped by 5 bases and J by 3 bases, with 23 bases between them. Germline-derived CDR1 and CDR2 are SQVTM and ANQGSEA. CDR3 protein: CSVRLGDPRSYNQPQHF. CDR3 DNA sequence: TGCAGCGTTCGGCTCGGAGACCCCCGGTCCTACAATCAGCCCCAGCATTTT. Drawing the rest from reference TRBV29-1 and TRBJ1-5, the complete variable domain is SAVISQKPSRDICQRGTSLTIQCQVDSQVTMMFWYRQQPGQSLTLIATANQGSEATYESGFVIDKFPISRPNLTFSTLTVSNMSPEDSSIYLCSVRLGDPRSYNQPQHFGDGTRLSIL.

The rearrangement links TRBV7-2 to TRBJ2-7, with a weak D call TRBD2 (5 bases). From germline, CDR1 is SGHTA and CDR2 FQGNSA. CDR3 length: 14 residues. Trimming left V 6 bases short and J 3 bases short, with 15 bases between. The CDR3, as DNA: TGTGCCAGCAGAAAGACCTTGGGGAGCTACGAGCAGTACTTC. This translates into CASRKTLGSYEQYF.

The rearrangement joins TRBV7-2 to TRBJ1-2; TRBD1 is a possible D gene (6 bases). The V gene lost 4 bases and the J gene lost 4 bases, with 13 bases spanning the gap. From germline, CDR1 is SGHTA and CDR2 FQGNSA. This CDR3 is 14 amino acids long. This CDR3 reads CASSWEQGLYGYTF. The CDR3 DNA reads TGTGCCAGCAGCTGGGAACAGGGTCTCTATGGCTACACCTTC.

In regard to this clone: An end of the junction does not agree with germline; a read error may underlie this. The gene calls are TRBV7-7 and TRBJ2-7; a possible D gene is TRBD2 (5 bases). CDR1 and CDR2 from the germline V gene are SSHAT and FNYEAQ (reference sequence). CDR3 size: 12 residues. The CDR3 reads CASSHQEGEQYF. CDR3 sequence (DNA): TGTGCTAGCAGCCATCAAGAGGGCGAGCAGTACTTC.